Listed here is a single T cell receptor beta chain. The data were taken from a study of control samples from healthy donors and cancer patients. TCRdb's table, derived via immunoSEQ multiplex PCR, lists solely in-frame clones and lacks some. Here the sample spans some 95,000 clones, around three quarters being singletons. Sequencing was done on a sample of blood. This TCR was recovered from a woman aged 30 to 39 in good health.

DNA for the CDR3: TGTGCCAGTAGTATGACAGGCCAAGAGACCCAGTACTTC. It translates to CASSMTGQETQYF. V gene TRBV19 combines with J gene TRBJ2-5; a possible D gene is TRBD1 (6 bases). This CDR3 contains 13 residues. V dropped 3 bases and J dropped 1 base, with 6 bases sitting between them. CDR1 and CDR2 from the germline V gene are LNHDA and SQIVND (reference sequence).